This T cell receptor (beta chain) is drawn from a study of blood T cells in healthy people across ages. A second 7 to 11 cycle PCR used barcoded and J-beta primers. Each CDR3 protein is one row after TCRdb ran MiXCR on the 5' RACE reads. The sample shows more than 900,000 distinct CDR3 sequences, 25% to 35% of them seen only once. CDR3 length: 20 amino acids. V shed 1 base, J shed 1 base, and the junction held 16 bases outside the gene matches. Germline values: CDR1 SEHNR, CDR2 FQNEAQ (reference sequence). The sample also formed part of further work on T cells of mothers and their children.

This receptor was obtained from a woman between 35 and 50 years old in good health. The V and J genes are TRBV7-9 and TRBJ2-5; 9 bases line up with TRBD2. The source material was blood. This CDR3 is CASSLVDWGRRGGLQETQYF. In DNA, the CDR3 is TGTGCCAGCAGCTTAGTGGACTGGGGGAGGCGGGGGGGCCTCCAAGAGACCCAGTACTTC.